The 21 T cell receptor beta chains listed next were all sequenced from one sample in a study of T cell clonality in common variable immunodeficiency. Study observations and caveats: Reportedly, TCR beta sequences from common variable immunodeficiency showed fewer deletions and N-nucleotide insertions.

Their specific antigens are unknown. Produced via immunoSEQ multiplex PCR; TCRdb's table is partial and in-frame only. The specimen has around 28,000 clones, none found just once. The material sequenced was peripheral blood mononuclear cells. The source is a human donor with common variable immunodeficiency.

This clone was observed a few times. The sequenced fragment ends 3 residues before the CDR3 boundary, so the rest is inferred from the germline J gene. The chain uses TRBV2 and TRBJ1-6; tentative D call: TRBD1 (6 bases). Germline values: CDR1 SNHLY, CDR2 FYNNEI. There are 12 residues in the CDR3. The sequenced CDR3 bases are TGTGCCAGCAGGGACCACAGGGATCCC. Translated: CASRDHRDP. From start to end, the CDR3 is CASRDHRDPLHF.

This clone was seen a few times. The read terminates 3 residues before the CDR3 end, so the remaining end is supplied by the germline J gene. V and J are TRBV6-2 or TRBV6-3 and TRBJ1-4; D gene unclear. The V end was cut by 0 bases, the J end by 4 bases, with 9 bases between. CDR3 length equals 15 residues. Germline lookup yields CDR1 MNHEY and CDR2 SVGEGT. CDR3 DNA, as far as it was read: TGTGCCAGCAGTTACTCGCACCGGGGTAATGAAAAA. It translates to CASSYSHRGNEK. The full CDR3 is CASSYSHRGNEKLFF.

This clone turned up a few times. Sequencing ends 3 residues short of the CDR3 end; the germline J gene provides the rest. This chain links TRBV7-2 with TRBJ2-3; 8 nucleotides line up with TRBD1. Germline V CDR1 and CDR2: SGHTA, FQGNSA. The CDR3 spans 15 residues. V shed 5 bases, J shed 1 base, and the junction held 5 bases outside the gene matches. The CDR3 DNA, read in part, is TGTGCCAGCAGCCAAGCGGACAGGGGCACAGATACG. Protein sequence: CASSQADRGTDT. The CDR3 as a whole reads CASSQADRGTDTQYF.

This clone was seen a few times. The read ends 3 residues early relative to the CDR3; the germline J gene fills the gap. The genes are TRBV19 and TRBJ1-4; TRBD1 is a possible D gene (5 bases). There are 15 residues in the CDR3. The germline V and J ends were trimmed by 3 bases and 6 bases, with 14 bases remaining between them. CDR1 and CDR2 (germline): LNHDA, SQIVND (reference sequence). The CDR3 is CASSIGGNSYEKLFF. The DNA read from the CDR3 is TGTGCCAGTAGTATCGGGGGGAATTCGTATGAAAAA.

Partial CDR3 DNA: TGTGCCAGCAGTGGCGACAGCTATGGC. Amino acid sequence: CASSGDSYG. The complete CDR3 sequence is CASSGDSYGYTF. The chain recombines TRBV2 with TRBJ1-2, with D perhaps TRBD1 (5 bases). The CDR3 is cut off 3 residues early in the read; its end comes from the germline J gene. The CDR3 totals 12 residues. The V and J ends lost 4 bases and 4 bases respectively, with 7 bases between them. Germline assignment: CDR1 SNHLY and CDR2 FYNNEI.

Comments on this clone: The CDR3 goes on 3 residues after the read ends, and that part is filled in from the germline J gene. The chain carries TRBV11-2 and TRBJ2-1; unclear D gene. The CDR3 length is 13 residues. V lost 0 bases, J lost 7 bases, and 7 bases lay in between. CDR1 and CDR2 (germline): SGHAT, FQNNGV. CDR3 bases read: TGTGCCAGCAGCTTAGATCGTGTAAATGAG. It yields the protein CASSLDRVNE. The CDR3 reads in full as CASSLDRVNEQFF.

This clone was detected ten times or more. The read gets to within 3 residues of the CDR3 end, and the germline J gene fills in the rest. The V call is TRBV18, the J call TRBJ2-5; D is undetermined. The V end was cut by 5 bases, the J end by 5 bases, with 3 bases between. CDR3 length: 10 residues. CDR1 is KGHSH and CDR2 is LQKENI in the germline V gene. The CDR3 sequence: CASSRETQYF. CDR3 bases read: TGTGCCAGCTCAAGGGAGACC.

This clone has just a few counts. The CDR3 is cut off 3 residues early in the read; its end comes from the germline J gene. This chain connects TRBV7-2 to TRBJ2-2; no clear D. This CDR3 is 12 amino acids long. The V gene lost 5 bases and the J gene lost 4 bases, with 5 bases spanning the gap. Germline V gene sequence: CDR1 SGHTA, CDR2 FQGNSA. This chain's CDR3 is CASSPFTGELFF. CDR3 DNA (partial): TGTGCCAGCAGCCCATTCACCGGGGAG.

This clone was counted between two and nine times. The CDR3 is cut off 3 residues early in the read; its end comes from the germline J gene. The chain joins TRBV6-4 to TRBJ2-3; 8 bases align to TRBD1. From germline, CDR1 is MRHNA and CDR2 SNTAGT. This CDR3 comprises 14 residues. After removal of 5 bases from V and 0 bases from J, the junction contained 1 base not matched to a gene. The CDR3 spells CASSRQGSTDTQYF. Incomplete CDR3 DNA: TGTGCCAGCAGTAGACAGGGGAGCACAGATACG.

On this clone: The read terminates 3 residues ahead of where the CDR3 ends, so the germline J gene completes it. This rearrangement joins TRBV19 to TRBJ1-5; D not certain. The CDR3 covers 17 residues. Germline CDR1 LNHDA, CDR2 SQIVND (reference sequence). V lost 3 bases and J 2 bases, leaving 17 bases between the germline ends. CDR3 DNA, as far as it was read: TGTGCCAGTAGTATTCCCGGTCCTTATTCGGGCAATCAGCCC. Translation gives CASSIPGPYSGNQP. The full CDR3 sequence reads CASSIPGPYSGNQPQHF.

This clone came up a few times. The read stops 3 residues short of the end of the CDR3; the missing end is completed from the germline J gene. The chain combines TRBV19 with TRBJ1-4, with TRBD1 identical over 8 bases. CDR1 is LNHDA and CDR2 is SQIVND in the germline V gene (reference sequence). The CDR3 contains 15 residues. The V segment lost 5 bases and the J segment 6 bases; nucleotides outside the gene matches: 8. The CDR3 bases that were read are TGTGCCAGTAGTCCGCAGGGGGCGCCGGATGAAAAA. It codes for CASSPQGAPDEK. The CDR3, in full, reads CASSPQGAPDEKLFF.

This clone was counted ten times or more. The CDR3 extends 3 residues past the end of the read, so its final part is completed from the germline J gene. This chain connects TRBV7-3 to TRBJ2-7, with TRBD1 matching over 9 bases. V lost 3 bases, J lost 4 bases, and 7 bases stayed unmatched. The CDR3 is 15 residues long. CDR1 is SGHTA, CDR2 FQGTGA, per germline. This CDR3 is CASSFHPGQGYEQYF. CDR3 bases read: TGTGCCAGCAGCTTCCATCCGGGACAGGGTTACGAG.

This clone was seen a few times. Read sequence stops 3 residues before the CDR3 end, and the germline J gene provides the missing end. The rearrangement uses TRBV7-9 and TRBJ2-6; TRBD1 might be the D (5 bases). The CDR3 is 14 residues long. The V and J ends lost 5 bases and 4 bases respectively, with 9 bases between them. Per germline, CDR1 SEHNR and CDR2 FQNEAQ (reference sequence). The CDR3 DNA, read in part, is TGTGCCAGCAGCCCAAGGACAGGGGCCAACGTC. The encoded protein is CASSPRTGANV. The CDR3 reads in full as CASSPRTGANVLTF.

Ten or more counts support this clone. Read coverage stops 3 residues before the CDR3 terminus; the germline J gene supplies the remainder. This sequence joins TRBV4-1 and TRBJ2-2; D is possibly TRBD1 (6 bases). Germline CDR1 and CDR2: MGHRA and YSYEKL. The length of the CDR3 is 15 residues. The ends were cut back, 3 bases at V and 4 bases at J, with 12 bases in the middle. CDR3 bases read: TGCGCCAGCAGCCAGATGAACAGGGTCACCGGGGAG. It encodes CASSQMNRVTGE. The CDR3 reads in full as CASSQMNRVTGELFF.

About this clone: The read is 3 residues too short to cover the CDR3 end, so that end is filled in from the germline J gene. The chain uses TRBV20-1 and TRBJ2-7; D perhaps matches TRBD1 (6 bases). The germline gives CDR1 DFQATT, CDR2 SNEGSKA (reference sequence). The CDR3 is 14 amino acids. V was trimmed by 5 bases and J by 2 bases, leaving 16 bases between them. The DNA read from the CDR3 is TGCAGTGCTGCCGACAGGCGGCAAACCTACGAG. The encoded protein is CSAADRRQTYE. The entire CDR3 sequence reads CSAADRRQTYEQYF.

Of note for this clone: The CDR3 end lies 3 residues beyond the end of the read and is filled in from the germline J gene. The chain has TRBV30 and TRBJ2-7; D is possibly TRBD1 (7 bases). The CDR3 sequence is 13 residues long. V was pared by 2 bases and J by 5 bases, with 13 bases between. CDR1 and CDR2 (germline): GTSNPN, SVGIG (reference sequence). The sequenced part of the CDR3 DNA is TGTGCCTGGAGTTTGACAGGGACTGACGAG. As protein: CAWSLTGTDE. In full, the CDR3 is CAWSLTGTDEQYF. Together with reference TRBV30 and TRBJ2-7, the CDR3 gives the full variable domain: SQTIHQWPATLVQPVGSPLSLECTVEGTSNPNLYWYRQAAGRGLQLLFYSVGIGQISSEVPQNLSASRPQDRQFILSSKKLLLSDSGFYLCAWSLTGTDEQYFGPGTRLTVT.

This clone was detected a few times. The sequence runs out 3 residues before the end of the CDR3; the remainder is reconstructed from the germline J gene. The chain couples TRBV6-2 or TRBV6-3 to TRBJ2-4, with 9 positions matching TRBD1. CDR3 length equals 14 residues. The germline CDR1 and CDR2 sequences are MNHEY and SVGEGT. The trim removed 5 bases at V and 7 bases at J, leaving 6 bases unmatched. The CDR3 DNA, read in part, is TGTGCCAGCAGTACAGGGGGCTTTTGGAACATT. It encodes CASSTGGFWNI. The full CDR3 reads CASSTGGFWNIQYF.

About this clone itself: From the germline J gene comes the end of the CDR3, since the read stops 3 residues before it. The gene calls are TRBV7-2 and TRBJ1-2; TRBD1 agrees at 7 bases. Per the germline V gene, CDR1 is SGHTA and CDR2 is FQGNSA. The CDR3 has 15 amino acids. V gave up 1 base and J gave up 4 bases; unmatched junction bases: 6. CDR3 bases read: TGTGCCAGCAGCTTAGGGTTTCGGGACAGCTATGGC. Residues: CASSLGFRDSYG. The complete CDR3 protein is CASSLGFRDSYGYTF.

This clone has at least ten counts. The junction shows a germline mismatch at one end, possibly a read error. The CDR3 end lies 3 residues beyond the end of the read and is filled in from the germline J gene. The rearrangement uses TRBV4-2 and TRBJ2-3, with 7 nucleotides matching TRBD1. The CDR3 length is 16 residues. Germline V lookup: CDR1 LGHNA, CDR2 YNFKEQ. The CDR3 region is CASSSRTGDFTDTQYF. The part of the CDR3 DNA that was read is TGCGCCAGCAGCTCCCGGACAGGCGACTTCACAGATACG.

This clone was recorded a few times. Sequencing ends 3 residues short of the CDR3 end; the germline J gene provides the rest. The rearrangement joins TRBV7-9 to TRBJ1-2; D perhaps matches TRBD1 (5 bases). The germline gives CDR1 SEHNR, CDR2 FQNEAQ (reference sequence). This CDR3 comprises 13 residues. Trimming took off 3 bases at V and 2 bases at J, with 7 bases between the two ends. The CDR3 bases that were read are TGTGCCAGCAGCTTGAAGGGGAACTATGGC. It encodes CASSLKGNYG. The whole CDR3 protein reads CASSLKGNYGYTF.

Comments on this clone: The read falls 3 residues short of the CDR3 end, and the missing part is taken from the germline J gene. The rearrangement links TRBV6-2 or TRBV6-3 to TRBJ2-1; 7 bases line up with TRBD1. V trimming: 6 bases; J trimming: 0 bases; junction bases outside the gene matches: 8. From germline, CDR1 is MNHEY and CDR2 SVGEGT. The CDR3 sequence is 16 residues long. Incomplete CDR3 DNA: TGTGCCAGCAGGGCCGGGACAGCTAGCTCCTACAATGAG. It encodes CASRAGTASSYNE. The complete CDR3 protein is CASRAGTASSYNEQFF.